This TCR beta chain was retrieved from a study of blood T cell repertoires in COVID-19. Looking at the study overall: COVID-19 samples, acute and convalescent, were from the United States, Italy and Spain.

Authors' analysis steps: Scientists estimated how many nucleated cells there were by amplifying reference gene primers. Sequencing was performed with immunoSEQ multiplex PCR; in TCRdb, only in-frame clones are kept and a portion is missing. From that table come the V and J calls and clone size; the DNA was used to work out D and trimming. Of 200,000 to 250,000 clones listed, roughly 82% are singletons. Germline V CDR1 and CDR2: GTSNPN, SVGIG (reference sequence). The CDR3 totals 15 residues. The ends lost 3 bases at V and 2 bases at J; junction bases unmatched: 9. Sequenced sample: peripheral blood. This chain links TRBV30 with TRBJ2-5; 7 nucleotides align to TRBD1. This receptor was taken from a woman over 75 with active or convalescent COVID-19. In DNA, the CDR3 is TGTGCCTGGAGAGAGACAGGGAGTGGTCAAGAGACCCAGTACTTC. It encodes CAWRETGSGQETQYF.